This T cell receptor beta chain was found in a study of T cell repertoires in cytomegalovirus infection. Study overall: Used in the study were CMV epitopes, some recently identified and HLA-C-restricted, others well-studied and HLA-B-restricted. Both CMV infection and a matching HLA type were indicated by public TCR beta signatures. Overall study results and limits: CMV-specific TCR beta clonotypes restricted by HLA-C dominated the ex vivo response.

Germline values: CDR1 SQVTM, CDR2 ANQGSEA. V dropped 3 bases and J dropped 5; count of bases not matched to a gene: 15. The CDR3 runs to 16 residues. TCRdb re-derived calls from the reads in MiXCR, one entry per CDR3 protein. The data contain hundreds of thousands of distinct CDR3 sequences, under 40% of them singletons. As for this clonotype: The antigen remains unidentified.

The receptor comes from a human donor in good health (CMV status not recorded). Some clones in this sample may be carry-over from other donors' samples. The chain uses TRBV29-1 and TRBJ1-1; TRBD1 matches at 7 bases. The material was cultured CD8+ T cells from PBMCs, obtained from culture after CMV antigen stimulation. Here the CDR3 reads CSVDRPGGQSGTEAFF. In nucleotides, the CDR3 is TGCAGCGTTGATCGTCCGGGGGGACAGTCCGGGACTGAAGCTTTCTTT.